These T cell receptor beta chains were read from a single sample in a study of blood T cells in healthy people across ages. TCRdb re-called the 5' RACE reads through MiXCR, storing one row per CDR3 protein. The sample shows about 800,000 distinct CDR3 sequences, 58% of them seen only once. Sequenced sample: blood. The receptors were gathered from a man aged 25 to 40 in good health. Each CDR3 is given with its conserved first and last residue. Fields, in order: J gene, clone size, D gene, V gene, CDR3 DNA, CDR3 protein. A D gene is named only where the DNA matches it firmly. The size entry is marked missing in some rows and otherwise reads once, few, many or a size class.

j_call: TRBJ1-2; clone_size: NA; d_call: NA; v_call: TRBV9; cdr3_nt: TGTGCCAGCAGCGTAGGGGCAGGGAGGGACTATGGCTACACCTTC; cdr3_aa: CASSVGAGRDYGYTF
j_call: TRBJ2-1; clone_size: NA; d_call: NA; v_call: TRBV3-1; cdr3_nt: TGTGCCAGCAGCCAAAAACAGGGAGGGCAGTTCTTC; cdr3_aa: CASSQKQGGQFF
j_call: TRBJ2-4; clone_size: NA; d_call: TRBD1; v_call: TRBV6-5; cdr3_nt: TGTGCCAGCAGCCCACCGGGACAGATGAACATTCAGTACTTC; cdr3_aa: CASSPPGQMNIQYF
j_call: TRBJ1-1; clone_size: NA; d_call: TRBD1; v_call: TRBV7-2; cdr3_nt: TGTGCCAGCAGCTCCCGGACAGGGGCGAACACTGAAGCTTTCTTT; cdr3_aa: CASSSRTGANTEAFF
j_call: TRBJ1-6; clone_size: NA; d_call: NA; v_call: TRBV19; cdr3_nt: TGTGCCAGTGGCGCCGGTCATGATTCACCCCTCCACTTT; cdr3_aa: CASGAGHDSPLHF
j_call: TRBJ2-1; clone_size: NA; d_call: NA; v_call: TRBV7-2; cdr3_nt: TGTGCCAGCAGCCCTGGACTCCACCTGGGGTATGAGCAGTTCTTC; cdr3_aa: CASSPGLHLGYEQFF
j_call: TRBJ1-3; clone_size: NA; d_call: NA; v_call: TRBV12-3/TRBV12-4; cdr3_nt: TGTGCCAGCAGTCCCGGGTTTGGGGGGACTGGAAACACCATATATTTT; cdr3_aa: CASSPGFGGTGNTIYF
j_call: TRBJ2-3; clone_size: NA; d_call: NA; v_call: TRBV2; cdr3_nt: TGTGCCAGCAGTGAAGCGCAACGGGCAGATACGCAGTATTTT; cdr3_aa: CASSEAQRADTQYF
j_call: TRBJ2-7; clone_size: NA; d_call: NA; v_call: TRBV27; cdr3_nt: TGTGCCACCTCTCCGGCTGGGAACGAGCAGTACTTC; cdr3_aa: CATSPAGNEQYF
j_call: TRBJ2-7; clone_size: NA; d_call: TRBD2; v_call: TRBV5-1; cdr3_nt: TGCGCCAGCAGCATCTACTTAGCGGGATCCTACGAGCAGTACTTC; cdr3_aa: CASSIYLAGSYEQYF
j_call: TRBJ1-2; clone_size: NA; d_call: TRBD1; v_call: TRBV29-1; cdr3_nt: TGCAGCGTTGAAGTGGACAGGGTCCGTGGCTACACCTTC; cdr3_aa: CSVEVDRVRGYTF
j_call: TRBJ2-1; clone_size: NA; d_call: NA; v_call: TRBV20-1; cdr3_nt: TGCAGTGCTAGGGGCGGTGGGAAAGGAGTAGGCAATGAGCAGTTCTTC; cdr3_aa: CSARGGGKGVGNEQFF
j_call: TRBJ1-2; clone_size: NA; d_call: NA; v_call: TRBV18; cdr3_nt: TGTGCCAGCTCAGGGGACACTGACTATGGCTACACCTTC; cdr3_aa: CASSGDTDYGYTF
j_call: TRBJ2-4; clone_size: NA; d_call: TRBD2; v_call: TRBV11-2; cdr3_nt: TGTGCCAGCAGCTTAAGTCGTCGGGGGGGGCAAAACATTCAGTACTTC; cdr3_aa: CASSLSRRGGQNIQYF
j_call: TRBJ2-5; clone_size: NA; d_call: TRBD2; v_call: TRBV7-2; cdr3_nt: TGTGCCAGCGCTCGACTAGCGGGGGGGACCCAGTACTTC; cdr3_aa: CASARLAGGTQYF
j_call: TRBJ2-7; clone_size: NA; d_call: NA; v_call: TRBV4-1; cdr3_nt: TGCGCCAGCAGCCGCACGAACCAAGGGGCGTACGAGCAGTACTTC; cdr3_aa: CASSRTNQGAYEQYF
j_call: TRBJ2-5; clone_size: few; d_call: TRBD1; v_call: TRBV7-2; cdr3_nt: TGTGCCAGCAGCGTACCAAGGGGGCGAGAGACCCAGTACTTC; cdr3_aa: CASSVPRGRETQYF
j_call: TRBJ1-1; clone_size: NA; d_call: NA; v_call: TRBV15; cdr3_nt: TGTGCCACCAGCAGAGAGCGGGGAAGGAACACTGAAGCTTTCTTT; cdr3_aa: CATSRERGRNTEAFF
j_call: TRBJ1-2; clone_size: NA; d_call: TRBD1; v_call: TRBV6-5; cdr3_nt: TGTGCCAGCAGACCAGGGGGCGAATATGGCTACACCTTC; cdr3_aa: CASRPGGEYGYTF
j_call: TRBJ2-7; clone_size: NA; d_call: NA; v_call: TRBV20-1; cdr3_nt: TGCAGTGCTAGTAGAGCTATTCGCTACGAGCAGTACTTC; cdr3_aa: CSASRAIRYEQYF
j_call: TRBJ1-1; clone_size: few; d_call: NA; v_call: TRBV11-1; cdr3_nt: TGTGCCAGCAGCTTACGTAACAACCCCTGGCCCACTGAAGCTTTCTTT; cdr3_aa: CASSLRNNPWPTEAFF
j_call: TRBJ1-1; clone_size: NA; d_call: NA; v_call: TRBV11-1; cdr3_nt: TGTGCCAGCAGCTTAGCGACGTACACTGAAGCTTTCTTT; cdr3_aa: CASSLATYTEAFF
j_call: TRBJ2-7; clone_size: few; d_call: NA; v_call: TRBV27; cdr3_nt: TGTGCCAGCAGTTGGGCTACAGGTACCTACGAGCAGTACTTC; cdr3_aa: CASSWATGTYEQYF